The text below deals with one T cell receptor (beta chain). From germline, CDR1 is MDHEN and CDR2 SYDVKM. This CDR3 has 18 residues. J gave up 2 bases and V 7 bases, and 18 bases lay outside the gene matches. The data derive from a study of blood T cell repertoires in COVID-19. Background on the study: PBMCs, B-cell-depleted T cells, or T cells were the source of the cDNA or gDNA that made up the material.

Data came from immunoSEQ multiplex PCR; TCRdb stores just in-frame clones and leaves some out. The sample contains 200,000 to 300,000 clones, about four fifths of which appear only once. The chain joins TRBV28 to TRBJ2-3; TRBD1 matches 7 bases. Sequencing was done on a sample of peripheral blood. The TCR originated in a woman between 70 and 85 years old with acute or convalescent COVID-19. The DNA for the CDR3 is TGTGCCAGCACCCAGGCGGTCCTTAGACAGGGTTTCACAGATACGCAGTATTTT. This gives the protein CASTQAVLRQGFTDTQYF.